Only a few counts were recorded for the clone carrying this T cell receptor (beta chain). Its antigen is as yet unknown. PCR used 60 Vbeta primers and 13 Jbeta primers. Only in-frame clones appear in the TCRdb table, and some are missing; sequencing was by immunoSEQ multiplex PCR. The sample consists of 150,000 to 200,000 clones, approximately 71% of them appearing once. Germline CDR1 and CDR2: SGHDT and YYEEEE. The CDR3 is 13 amino acids. Trimming cost V 2 bases and J 1 base, with 6 bases left between them. The data belong to a study of cytomegalovirus exposure and HLA in healthy donors. Study-wide findings and caveats: It was confirmed in vitro that a few of the CMV-associated chains were specific for CMV antigens. A later analysis showed TCR association rates differing by HLA locus, peaking at DRB1 and lowest at HLA-C.

This receptor was identified in a woman between 18 and 29 years old in good health and CMV-seropositive. The chain links TRBV5-6 to TRBJ1-1; D ambiguous. Material for sequencing was PBMCs. In nucleotides, the CDR3 is TGTGCCAGCAGCTTTGAGGAGAACACTGAAGCTTTCTTT. It encodes CASSFEENTEAFF.